The clone carrying this T cell receptor (beta chain) was observed once. Its cognate antigen is unknown. This record belongs to a study of cytomegalovirus exposure and HLA in healthy donors. The study, taken as a whole, reports: Within the approximately 130 validation repertoires, first-cohort TCR clusters tended to co-occur, according to a later analysis. Specificity of a few CMV-associated chains for CMV antigens was verified in vitro.

The germline CDR1 and CDR2 sequences are MGHDK and SYGVNS. Trimming cost V 1 base and J 4 bases; bases outside gene matches: 15. This CDR3 has 18 residues. Assay used: immunoSEQ multiplex PCR; TCRdb lists only in-frame clones, some missing. The sample holds 250,000 to 350,000 clones, 70% to 90% seen once. Sequences were obtained from PBMCs. The sequence was collected from a man aged 25 to 40 in good health and CMV-seronegative. This rearrangement joins TRBV25-1 to TRBJ2-7; 8 bases map to TRBD2. CDR3 residues: CASSESVESGLEFYEQYF. In DNA, the CDR3 is TGTGCCAGCAGTGAATCTGTGGAGTCGGGACTAGAGTTTTACGAGCAGTACTTC.